This entry lists 21 T cell receptor beta chains sequenced from one sample in a study of radiation and T cells in renal cell carcinoma. Time point: blood 4 weeks post-SBRT, at nephrectomy. Treatment here: 15 Gy SBRT to primary tumor, nephrectomy 4 weeks later. Generated by immunoSEQ multiplex PCR, the TCRdb table keeps only in-frame clones and is missing some. This sample carries about 170,000 clones, roughly 90% of them seen once, and the ten largest clones take roughly 12%. Sequenced here: blood, sampled from a patient whose treatment included radiotherapy and nephrectomy. These receptors were obtained from a woman aged 45-65 years with renal cell carcinoma.

The chain couples TRBV10-2 to TRBJ2-1; D is uncertain. Trimming took 4 bases from V and 6 from J, leaving 19 bases between them. The CDR3 contains 16 residues. Germline V gene data show CDR1 as WSHSY and CDR2 as SAAADI. CDR3 sequence (DNA): TGCGCCAGCAGTGGGAATCGGCGGAGTGACGGCAATGAGCAGTTCTTC. This translates into CASSGNRRSDGNEQFF.

The chain recombines TRBV7-2 with TRBJ2-1, with TRBD2 matching over 8 bases. Trimming at V came to 1 base and at J to 3 bases, leaving 8 bases not matched to a gene. Looked up from germline, CDR1 is SGHTA and CDR2 is FQGNSA. The CDR3 has 17 amino acids. The CDR3 DNA follows: TGTGCCAGCAGCTTAGGGGGGACTAGTCGAGTCTACAATGAGCAGTTCTTC. As protein: CASSLGGTSRVYNEQFF.

This sequence joins TRBV5-1 and TRBJ1-2, with D possibly TRBD1 on 6 matching bases. Trimming shortened V by 4 bases and J by 4 bases, and 11 bases separated the two germline ends. Germline-derived CDR1 and CDR2 are SGHRS and YFSETQ. This CDR3 spans 13 amino acids. CDR3 coding DNA: TGCGCCAGCAGCGCCGACAGGCGCTATGGCTACACCTTC. Its translation is CASSADRRYGYTF.

The chain is built from TRBV5-1 and TRBJ1-6, with 9 bases identical to TRBD1. The CDR3 contains 17 residues. Losses at the gene ends were 5 bases for V and 8 bases for J; bases not matched to a gene: 14. Germline CDR1 is SGHRS and CDR2 is YFSETQ. The CDR3 here is CASRKTGGARTDSPLHF. In DNA form, the CDR3 reads TGCGCCAGCAGGAAAACAGGGGGCGCAAGGACGGATTCACCCCTCCACTTT.

This rearrangement joins TRBV6-5 to TRBJ2-1; D gene uncertain. The CDR3 spans 14 residues. Germline loops: CDR1 MNHEY, CDR2 SVGAGI. The V gene lost 6 bases and the J gene lost 4 bases, with 13 bases spanning the gap. CDR3 amino acids: CASSPLNDYNEQFF. DNA of the CDR3: TGTGCCAGCAGCCCCCTTAATGATTACAATGAGCAGTTCTTC.

The DNA for the CDR3 is TGTGCCAGTGCCGGGGGGTTTCAGGGCTTATCGAACTATGGCTACACCTTC. Its translation: CASAGGFQGLSNYGYTF. This chain uses TRBV11-2 with TRBJ1-2, with D tentatively TRBD1 (5 bases). From germline, CDR1 is SGHAT and CDR2 FQNNGV. This CDR3 spans 17 amino acids. V shed 9 bases and J shed 2 bases, with 25 bases lying between them. Filled out from reference TRBV11-2 and TRBJ1-2, the complete variable domain reads EAGVAQSPRYKIIEKRQSVAFWCNPISGHATLYWYQQILGQGPKLLIQFQNNGVVDDSQLPKDRFSAERLKGVDSTLKIQPAKLEDSAVYLCASAGGFQGLSNYGYTFGSGTRLTVV.

This clone has a handful of counts. The chain employs TRBV4-2 and TRBJ2-6; D tentatively reads TRBD1 or TRBD2 (6 bases each). The CDR3 runs to 18 residues. The V end was cut by 5 bases, the J end by 4 bases, with 21 bases between. CDR1 is LGHNA and CDR2 is YNFKEQ in the germline V gene. CDR3 loop: CASSLEGDTGYGANVLTF. CDR3 nucleotides: TGTGCCAGCAGCTTGGAGGGGGATACAGGGTACGGGGCCAACGTCCTGACTTTC.

This clone was recorded only once. This chain joins TRBV6-1 and TRBJ1-4, with D maybe TRBD1 (5 bases). The CDR3 covers 13 residues. Trimming removed 7 bases at V and 3 bases at J, with 9 bases between. Germline CDR1 MNHNS, CDR2 SASEGT. Here the CDR3 DNA reads TGTGCCAGCATTGACAGAGCTAATGAAAAACTGTTTTTT. Its protein product is CASIDRANEKLFF.

This clone has just a few counts. The rearrangement uses TRBV7-2 and TRBJ1-1; D gene unclear. The length of the CDR3 is 13 residues. CDR1 is SGHTA and CDR2 is FQGNSA in the germline V gene. Trimming took 3 bases from V and 4 from J, leaving 9 bases between them. The CDR3 protein is CASSFDIPTEAFF. The CDR3 coding sequence is TGTGCCAGCAGCTTTGACATACCCACTGAAGCTTTCTTT.

This chain links TRBV13 with TRBJ2-7, with 10 nucleotides matching TRBD1. The germline CDR1 and CDR2 sequences are PRHDT and FYEKMQ (reference sequence). V lost 4 bases and J lost 2; bases outside the gene matches: 5. This CDR3 contains 15 residues. CDR3 sequence: CASSSRDRGPYEQYF. The DNA for the CDR3 is TGTGCCAGCAGCTCCCGGGACAGGGGACCCTACGAGCAGTACTTC.

The rearrangement uses TRBV7-3 and TRBJ1-1; D perhaps matches TRBD1 (5 bases). The CDR3 has 19 residues. CDR1 and CDR2 (germline): SGHTA, FQGTGA. With 0 bases removed from V and 2 bases from J, the gap between germline ends came to 22 bases. CDR3 sequence reads: CASSLTPKPGRQINTEAFF. The CDR3 DNA is TGTGCCAGCAGCTTAACGCCGAAACCGGGACGGCAAATAAACACTGAAGCTTTCTTT.

The J gene is TRBJ1-1, the V gene TRBV29-1; D not certain. The V end lost 7 bases, the J end lost 1 base, and 13 bases lay between the germline ends. Germline V gene lookup returns CDR1 SQVTM and CDR2 ANQGSEA. This CDR3 has 13 residues. This CDR3 is CSAALVSNTEAFF. In DNA, the CDR3 is TGCAGCGCCGCCCTTGTCTCGAACACTGAAGCTTTCTTT.

The rearrangement uses TRBV5-1 and TRBJ2-1; 9 bases map to TRBD2. The V and J ends lost 5 bases and 7 bases, in that order; junction bases with no gene match: 13. There are 16 residues in the CDR3. CDR1 and CDR2 (germline): SGHRS, YFSETQ. The CDR3 nucleotides are TGCGCCAGCAGGTCCTCCGCGGGGGGGCGTCGTAATGAGCAGTTCTTC. Amino acid sequence: CASRSSAGGRRNEQFF.

This chain uses TRBV5-6 with TRBJ2-7; a weak D match, TRBD2 (6 bases). Per germline, CDR1 SGHDT and CDR2 YYEEEE. The germline V and J ends were trimmed by 0 bases and 0 bases, with 16 bases remaining between them. This CDR3 has 17 amino acids. CDR3 protein: CASSLGAGLLSSYEQYF. For the CDR3, the DNA is TGTGCCAGCAGCTTGGGGGCGGGACTTTTGAGCTCCTACGAGCAGTACTTC.

This chain joins TRBV5-1 and TRBJ1-2; TRBD1 is a possible D gene (5 bases). The CDR3 totals 14 residues. V lost 2 bases and J 3 bases, leaving 11 bases between the germline ends. CDR1 and CDR2 from the germline V gene are SGHRS and YFSETQ. CDR3 bases: TGCGCCAGCAGCTTAGGGGATGAGGACTATGGCTACACCTTC. Residues: CASSLGDEDYGYTF.

The chain combines TRBV30 with TRBJ1-5; TRBD1 is a possible D gene (6 bases). Trimming removed 4 bases at V and 7 bases at J, with 14 bases between. Per germline, CDR1 GTSNPN and CDR2 SVGIG (reference sequence). CDR3 length equals 13 residues. CDR3 in DNA: TGTGCCTGGACCGGGGGCGTAGGGCAGCCCCAGCATTTT. Amino acids: CAWTGGVGQPQHF.

The V gene is TRBV5-1, the J gene TRBJ2-3; tentatively, D is TRBD1 or TRBD2 (5 bases each). This CDR3 contains 11 residues. Germline V gene lookup returns CDR1 SGHRS and CDR2 YFSETQ. V was cut by 2 bases and J by 8 bases, with 6 bases left in between. The CDR3 here is CASSFGGTQYF. For the CDR3, the DNA is TGCGCCAGCAGCTTTGGGGGTACGCAGTATTTT.

The CDR3 sequence: CANSRDSGTDTQYF. The CDR3 nucleotides read TGTGCCAATTCCCGGGACAGTGGCACAGATACGCAGTATTTT. The V and J genes are TRBV11-2 and TRBJ2-3, with TRBD1 matching 7 bases. The CDR3 runs 14 residues. The J segment lost 1 base and the V segment lost 10 bases, leaving 8 bases of the junction unmatched. Germline-derived CDR1 and CDR2 are SGHAT and FQNNGV. The full variable domain, with the rest looked up from reference TRBV11-2 and TRBJ2-3, is EAGVAQSPRYKIIEKRQSVAFWCNPISGHATLYWYQQILGQGPKLLIQFQNNGVVDDSQLPKDRFSAERLKGVDSTLKIQPAKLEDSAVYLCANSRDSGTDTQYFGPGTRLTVL.

This clone was recorded once. The chain carries TRBV19 and TRBJ1-1; no clear D gene. V was clipped by 9 bases and J by 2 bases, with 19 bases between them. The CDR3 loop spans 15 amino acids. Germline CDR1 reads LNHDA; CDR2 reads SQIVND (reference sequence). The CDR3 region has the DNA TGTGCCAGCAACCGACAAGCCTCCGAAAACACTGAAGCTTTCTTT. Protein sequence: CASNRQASENTEAFF.

This chain uses TRBV30 with TRBJ2-3; the D gene is possibly TRBD2 (5 bases). Trimming left V 0 bases short and J 3 bases short, with 16 bases between. Germline loops: CDR1 GTSNPN, CDR2 SVGIG (reference sequence). This CDR3 spans 16 amino acids. CDR3 coding DNA: TGTGCCTGGAGTGTGGGCAGCGGCGGGCGGACAGATACGCAGTATTTT. Amino acids: CAWSVGSGGRTDTQYF. The full variable domain, with the rest looked up from reference TRBV30 and TRBJ2-3, is SQTIHQWPATLVQPVGSPLSLECTVEGTSNPNLYWYRQAAGRGLQLLFYSVGIGQISSEVPQNLSASRPQDRQFILSSKKLLLSDSGFYLCAWSVGSGGRTDTQYFGPGTRLTVL.

The genes are TRBV5-8 and TRBJ1-4; TRBD1 aligns across 7 bases. After removal of 0 bases from V and 6 bases from J, the junction contained 11 bases not matched to a gene. This CDR3 spans 17 amino acids. Germline V gene lookup returns CDR1 SGHTS and CDR2 YDEGEE. CDR3 DNA: TGTGCCAGCAGCTTGGGACAGGGTGTTACGGGTTATGAAAAACTGTTTTTT. Its protein product is CASSLGQGVTGYEKLFF.